This T cell receptor (beta chain) originates from a study of blood T cell repertoires in COVID-19. At the level of the study: Both acute and convalescent COVID-19 samples were obtained from the United States, Italy and Spain.

From germline, CDR1 is MNHEY and CDR2 SMNVEV (reference sequence). Trimming pared 2 bases from V and 7 bases from J, leaving 9 bases between. The CDR3 totals 14 residues. TCRdb's copy holds only in-frame clones and misses some; the assay was immunoSEQ multiplex PCR. The sample includes around 110,000 clones, 86% of them seen just once. Sequenced sample: peripheral blood. This receptor was taken from a man between 35 and 55 years old with acute or convalescent COVID-19. The chain employs TRBV27 and TRBJ1-6; D uncertain. The DNA for the CDR3 is TGTGCCAGCAGTTTAAGGGAGAAGAATTCACCCCTCCACTTT. It encodes CASSLREKNSPLHF.